This T cell receptor beta chain emerged from a study of cytomegalovirus exposure and HLA in healthy donors. Findings of the study overall: A later analysis linked a missense DCLRE1C variant to TCR beta V- and J-gene trimming. From TCR beta sequences, most subjects' HLA-A and HLA-B alleles were reportedly predicted accurately. CMV serostatus was the only recorded immune exposure for donors.

To note about this clone: Its cognate antigen is unknown. Other DNA sequences of this sample code for an identical CDR3.

The PCR ran on 60 Vbeta and 13 Jbeta primers. Clones were read by immunoSEQ multiplex PCR, and TCRdb kept only the in-frame ones, dropping some. The sample shows approximately 220,000 clones, about 82% of them seen only once. Germline CDR1 is MDHEN and CDR2 is SYDVKM. CDR3 length: 14 amino acids. The V and J ends lost 4 bases and 4 bases, in that order; junction bases with no gene match: 5. The TCR comes from a man aged 25-45 years in good health and CMV-seronegative. This chain connects TRBV28 to TRBJ2-7; TRBD1 matches at 9 bases. The sequenced sample was PBMCs. DNA for the CDR3: TGTGCCAGCAGTTCACCGGGACAGGGTTACGAGCAGTACTTC. Amino acids: CASSSPGQGYEQYF.